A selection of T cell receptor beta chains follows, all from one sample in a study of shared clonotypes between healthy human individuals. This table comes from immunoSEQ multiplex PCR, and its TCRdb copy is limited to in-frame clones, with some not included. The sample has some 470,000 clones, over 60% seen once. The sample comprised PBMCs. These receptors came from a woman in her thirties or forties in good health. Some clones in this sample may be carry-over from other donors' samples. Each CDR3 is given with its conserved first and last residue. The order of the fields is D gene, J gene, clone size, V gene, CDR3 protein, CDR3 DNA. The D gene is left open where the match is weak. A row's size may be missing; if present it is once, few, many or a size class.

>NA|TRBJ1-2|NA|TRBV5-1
CASSLETDINGYTF
TGCGCCAGCAGCTTGGAGACAGACATAAATGGCTACACCTTC
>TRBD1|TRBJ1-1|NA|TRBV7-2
CASSLVTGGGTEAFF
TGTGCCAGCAGCTTGGTCACAGGGGGCGGAACTGAAGCTTTCTTT
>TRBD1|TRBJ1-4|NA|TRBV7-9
CASSPTDRVNEKLFF
TGTGCCAGCAGTCCCACTGACAGGGTAAATGAAAAACTGTTTTTT
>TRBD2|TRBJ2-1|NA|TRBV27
CASRIGTSGHNEQFF
TGTGCCAGCAGAATAGGGACTAGCGGACACAATGAGCAGTTCTTC
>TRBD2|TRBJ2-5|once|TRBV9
CASSVGLAGGYETQYF
TGTGCCAGCAGCGTAGGGCTAGCGGGAGGATATGAGACCCAGTACTTC
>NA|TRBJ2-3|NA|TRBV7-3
CASSSGQGNTQYF
TGTGCCAGCAGCTCCGGGCAGGGTAATACGCAGTATTTT
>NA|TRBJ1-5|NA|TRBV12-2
CASRLTVHRISKPQHF
TGTGCAAGTCGCTTAACCGTCCATCGGATCAGTAAGCCCCAGCATTTT
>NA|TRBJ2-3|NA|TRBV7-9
CASSRGSGGSTDTQYF
TGTGCCAGCAGCCGTGGCTCCGGGGGTAGCACAGATACGCAGTATTTT
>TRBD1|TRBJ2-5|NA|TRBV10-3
CATREDRGPGYQYF
TGTGCCACCCGCGAGGACAGGGGGCCTGGGTACCAGTACTTC
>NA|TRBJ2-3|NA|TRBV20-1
CSLPGTQYF
TGCAGTCTCCCCGGTACGCAGTATTTT
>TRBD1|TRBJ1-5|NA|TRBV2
CASSLNRGSNQPQHF
TGTGCCAGCAGCCTAAACAGGGGTAGCAATCAGCCCCAGCATTTT
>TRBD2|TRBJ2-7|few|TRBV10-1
CASSGSGGLGEQYF
TGCGCCAGCAGTGGGTCGGGAGGCCTCGGCGAGCAGTACTTC
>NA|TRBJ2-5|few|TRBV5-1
CASSPGRAQETQYF
TGCGCCAGCAGCCCGGGACGTGCGCAAGAGACCCAGTACTTC
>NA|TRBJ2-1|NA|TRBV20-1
CSARGGYEQFF
TGCAGTGCTAGAGGAGGGTATGAGCAGTTCTTC
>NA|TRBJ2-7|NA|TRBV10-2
CASSESAYEQYF
TGCGCCAGCAGTGAGTCTGCCTACGAGCAGTACTTC
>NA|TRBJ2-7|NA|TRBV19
CASSRDVGEQYF
TGTGCCAGTAGCCGGGACGTGGGAGAGCAGTACTTC
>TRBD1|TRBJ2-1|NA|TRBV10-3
CAISSTGDEQFF
TGTGCCATCAGCTCTACAGGGGACGAGCAGTTCTTC
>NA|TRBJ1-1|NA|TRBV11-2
CASSLDPALRAFF
TGTGCCAGCAGCTTAGACCCTGCTCTCCGAGCTTTCTTT
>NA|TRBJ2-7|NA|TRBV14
CASSQRYVTYEQYF
TGTGCCAGCAGCCAACGCTATGTTACCTACGAGCAGTACTTC
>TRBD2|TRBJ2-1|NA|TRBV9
CASSARTSGGPYNEQFF
TGTGCCAGCAGCGCCCGGACTAGCGGTGGGCCCTACAATGAGCAGTTCTTC
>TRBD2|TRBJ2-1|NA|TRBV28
CASSPLGGTTTREQFF
TGTGCCAGCAGCCCTTTGGGGGGGACTACTACTAGGGAGCAGTTCTTC
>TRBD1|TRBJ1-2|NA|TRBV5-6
CASSLDRAKGYTF
TGTGCCAGCAGCCTGGACAGGGCAAAGGGCTACACCTTC
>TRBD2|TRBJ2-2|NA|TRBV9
CASSAGGSLRVTGELFF
TGTGCCAGCAGCGCCGGGGGGAGTCTCCGCGTCACCGGGGAGCTGTTTTTT
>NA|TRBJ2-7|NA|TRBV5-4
CASSPGTLPYLQYF
TGTGCCAGCAGCCCCGGGACGCTGCCTTATTTGCAGTACTTC
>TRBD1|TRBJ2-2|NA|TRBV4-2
CASSQDGTGAGELFF
TGTGCCAGCAGCCAAGACGGGACAGGGGCCGGGGAGCTGTTTTTT
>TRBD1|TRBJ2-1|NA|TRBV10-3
CAIRRTGDSYNEQFF
TGTGCCATCAGGAGGACAGGGGACTCCTACAATGAGCAGTTCTTC
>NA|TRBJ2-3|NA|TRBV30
CAWSAVVDTQYF
TGTGCCTGGAGTGCCGTAGTAGATACGCAGTATTTT
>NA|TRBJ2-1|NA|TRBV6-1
CASSEFRESSYNEQFF
TGTGCCAGCAGTGAATTCCGGGAGAGCTCCTACAATGAGCAGTTCTTC
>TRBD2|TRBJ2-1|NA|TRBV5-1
CASSEGLAAPYNEQFF
TGCGCCAGCAGCGAGGGACTAGCGGCCCCCTACAATGAGCAGTTCTTC
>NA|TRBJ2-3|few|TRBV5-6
CASIVGGSWSLDTQYF
TGTGCCAGCATCGTGGGTGGGAGTTGGAGTTTAGATACGCAGTATTTT
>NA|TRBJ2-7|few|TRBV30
CAWRYGWRSSYEQYF
TGTGCCTGGAGGTATGGGTGGAGGAGCTCCTACGAGCAGTACTTC
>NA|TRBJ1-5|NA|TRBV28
CASSFRTPSNQPQHF
TGTGCCAGCAGTTTTAGGACACCAAGCAATCAGCCCCAGCATTTT
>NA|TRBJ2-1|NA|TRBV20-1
CSVQRDEQFF
TGCAGTGTTCAGAGAGATGAGCAGTTCTTC
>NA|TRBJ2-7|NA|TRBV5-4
CASSVQGYLTYEQYF
TGTGCCAGCAGCGTACAGGGATACCTGACCTACGAGCAGTACTTC
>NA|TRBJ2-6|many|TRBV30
CAWSGGSGANVLTF
TGTGCCTGGAGCGGGGGTTCTGGGGCCAACGTCCTGACTTTC
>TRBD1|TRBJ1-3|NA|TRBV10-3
CAISSRTGLGNTIYF
TGTGCCATCAGTTCCCGGACAGGGCTTGGAAACACCATATATTTT
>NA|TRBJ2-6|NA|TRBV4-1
CASSQGLAGANVLTF
TGCGCCAGCAGCCAAGGCCTGGCGGGGGCCAACGTCCTGACTTTC
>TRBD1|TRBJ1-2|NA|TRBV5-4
CASRPAGQGDYGYTF
TGTGCCAGCAGGCCAGCCGGACAGGGAGACTATGGCTACACCTTC
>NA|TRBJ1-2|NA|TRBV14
CASSQDGVRTF
TGTGCCAGCAGCCAAGATGGGGTCCGAACCTTC
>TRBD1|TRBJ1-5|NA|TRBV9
CASSAGTGDQPQHF
TGTGCCAGCAGCGCGGGGACAGGAGATCAGCCCCAGCATTTT